This T cell receptor beta chain was observed in a study of blood T cell repertoires in COVID-19. Recovery among Cohort 3 donors was established by two negative PCRs, clearance, or symptom resolution. Data came from immunoSEQ multiplex PCR; TCRdb stores just in-frame clones and leaves some out. The top ten hold 2% to 3% of the sample, which has about 270,000 clones, 75% to 90% seen once. The CDR3 is 14 residues long. The sample taken for sequencing was PBMCs or T cells enriched from blood (not recorded which). The clonotype comes from a woman aged 18-35 years who had recovered from COVID-19. This chain joins TRBV1 and TRBJ1-2; TRBD1, as called in the table, went unchecked against the DNA. TRBV1 has pseudogene status. The CDR3 coding sequence is TGCACCAGCCCCCACAAACAGGGGCGGGGTGGCTACACCTTC. Translation gives CTSPHKQGRGGYTF.